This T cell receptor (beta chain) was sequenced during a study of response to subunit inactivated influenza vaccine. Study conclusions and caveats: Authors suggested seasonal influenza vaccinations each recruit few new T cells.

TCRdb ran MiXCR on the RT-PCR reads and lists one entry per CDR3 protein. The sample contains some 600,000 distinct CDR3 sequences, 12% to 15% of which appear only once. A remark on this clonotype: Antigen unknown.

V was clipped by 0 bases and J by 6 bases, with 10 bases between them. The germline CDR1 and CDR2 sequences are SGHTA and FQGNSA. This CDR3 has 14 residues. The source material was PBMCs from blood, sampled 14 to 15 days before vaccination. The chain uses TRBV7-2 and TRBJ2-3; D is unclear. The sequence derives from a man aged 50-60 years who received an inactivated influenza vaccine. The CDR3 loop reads CASSLAVLRDTQYF. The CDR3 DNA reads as TGTGCCAGCAGCTTAGCAGTACTTAGGGATACGCAGTATTTT.